Detailed here is one T cell receptor beta chain. Amplified regions were TCR beta CDR3 sequences from RNA transcripts. The TCR CDR3 first-round RT-PCR relied on the HTBI primer set. TCRdb called the multiplex PCR reads again in MiXCR, with one record for every CDR3 protein. The sample holds more than 300,000 distinct CDR3 sequences, less than 20% seen once. V lost 2 bases to trimming and J lost 0 bases, with 14 bases between them. The CDR3 runs to 17 residues. Germline assignment: CDR1 LGHNT and CDR2 FRNRAP. These data are taken from a study of T cells in Graves' hyperthyroidism and ophthalmopathy. Pregnant or lactating patients were excluded, as were those with uncontrolled infection or other autoimmune disease.

The sample taken for sequencing was blood. V gene TRBV12-5 combines with J gene TRBJ2-1; D might be TRBD2 (7 bases). The receptor was derived from a man aged 18 to 30 with Graves' ophthalmopathy. CDR3 DNA: TGTGCTAGTGGTTTGAGCTTAGGGGGGGGCTCCTACAATGAGCAGTTCTTC. Translated: CASGLSLGGGSYNEQFF.